Shown below are 30 T cell receptor beta chains from a single sample sequenced in a study of tumor and adjacent non-tumor tissue in lung cancer. No cell sorting was done before RNA was extracted from the tissue. Distant lung tissue was collected more than 3 cm away from the tumor edge. The library came from three nested PCR rounds adapted from ARM-PCR protocols. Each CDR3 protein is one row after TCRdb ran MiXCR on the multiplex PCR reads. Of tens of thousands of distinct CDR3 sequences listed, more than 55% are singletons. The sequenced sample was distant non-tumor lung tissue. The receptor set was obtained from a man between 65 and 85 years old with non-small cell lung cancer.

About this clonotype: No conserved phenylalanine or tryptophan ends this CDR3, so it is likely a read error. The chain couples TRBV11-3 to TRBJ2-4, with TRBD2 as a possible D gene (6 bases). The CDR3 consists of 16 residues. Germline V CDR1 and CDR2: SGHNT, YENEEA. CDR3 sequence reads: CASSLNAGQTKNIQYL. CDR3 bases: TGTGCCAGCAGCTTAAACGCGGGGCAAACCAAAAACATACAGTACTTA.

Concerning this clonotype itself: A much larger clone sits a single nucleotide away, making a read error possible. The V gene is TRBV12-3 or TRBV12-4, the J gene TRBJ1-5; TRBD1 might be the D (6 bases). The CDR3 contains 18 residues. The CDR3 protein is CASSPHSRTAYSNQPKHF. CDR3 coding DNA: TGTGCCAGCAGCCCACACAGCAGGACAGCTTATAGCAATCAGCCCAAGCATTTT.

For this clonotype: Germline is not matched at one junction end, which may reflect a read error. V and J are TRBV6-5 and TRBJ1-2; possible D gene TRBD1, 6 bases. This CDR3 spans 15 amino acids. Germline-derived CDR1 and CDR2 are MNHEY and SVGAGI. Written as DNA, the CDR3 is TGCGCCAGCAGTTACTCGTGGACAGACAACCATGGCTACACCTTC. Translating it yields CASSYSWTDNHGYTF.

The chain has TRBV30 and TRBJ1-4; D may be TRBD1 (5 bases). Trimming shortened V by 5 bases and J by 14 bases, and 18 bases separated the two germline ends. Germline V gene data show CDR1 as GTSNPN and CDR2 as SVGIG (reference sequence). CDR3 length: 12 residues. This CDR3 is CAWSTRDHALFF. The CDR3 nucleotides are TGTGCCTGGTCTACACGGGACCATGCGCTGTTTTTT.

For this clonotype: Being one base from a much bigger clone, this may be a read error. The J gene is TRBJ1-6, the V gene TRBV6-5; the D gene is possibly TRBD1 (5 bases). CDR3 length equals 14 residues. From germline, CDR1 is MNHEY and CDR2 SVGAGI. Trimming shortened V by 8 bases and J by 4 bases, and 12 bases separated the two germline ends. CDR3 in amino acids: CASHKGNYNSPLHF. The DNA for the CDR3 is TGTGCCAGCCACAAGGGGAATTATAATTCACCCCTCCACTTT.

For this clonotype: A much larger clone differs from this one at a single base, so this may be a read error. J is TRBJ2-2 and V is TRBV24-1; a possible D gene is TRBD2 (7 bases). CDR3 length: 18 residues. CDR1 is KGHDR and CDR2 is SFDVKD in the germline V gene. The CDR3 spells CATSGWGGQNRNTVELFF. DNA of the CDR3: TGTGCCACCAGTGGGTGGGGGGGCCAAAACCGGAACACCGTGGAGCTGTTTTTT.

In the case of this clonotype: One junction end does not reproduce the germline sequence, and a read error may be involved. This chain links TRBV4-2 with TRBJ2-3; TRBD1 agrees at 10 bases. The CDR3 extends over 16 amino acids. Germline CDR1 is LGHNA and CDR2 is YNFKEQ. The CDR3 nucleotides are TGTACCAGCAGCCCGGAGGACAGGGGGTACATAGATACGCAGTATTTT. Protein sequence: CTSSPEDRGYIDTQYF.

This clonotype appeared a single time. The chain uses TRBV11-3 and TRBJ1-1, with 7 bases fitting TRBD1. The germline gives CDR1 SGHNT, CDR2 YENEEA. V was pared by 5 bases and J by 1 base, with 10 bases of the junction left unmatched. The CDR3 covers 16 residues. CDR3 amino acids: CASSRGGTDTNTEAFF. The DNA of the CDR3 is TGTGCCAGCAGCCGCGGCGGGACAGATACGAACACTGAAGCTTTCTTT.

As concerns this clonotype: The CDR3 does not close with the conserved phenylalanine or tryptophan, likely indicating a read error. The rearrangement joins TRBV10-3 to TRBJ2-7; D is uncertain. Trimming pared 3 bases from V and 10 bases from J, leaving 13 bases between. Germline V lookup: CDR1 ENHRY, CDR2 SYGVKD. The CDR3 length is 12 residues. The DNA of the CDR3 is TGTGCCATCAGTGATATTCCAACCGATCAGTACTCC. This translates into CAISDIPTDQYS.

This clonotype was observed a few times. A much larger clone sits a single nucleotide away, making a read error possible. V gene TRBV4-1 combines with J gene TRBJ2-1; no clear D gene. The CDR3 runs to 12 residues. CDR1 is MGHRA, CDR2 YSYEKL, per germline. CDR3 amino acids: CASSLGRNGQFF. The CDR3 DNA follows: TGCGCCAGCAGCCTCGGAAGAAATGGGCAGTTCTTC.

Turning to this clonotype: The final CDR3 position lacks the conserved phenylalanine or tryptophan, pointing to a likely read error. The chain links TRBV4-1 to TRBJ1-5; no firm D call. Germline assignment: CDR1 MGHRA and CDR2 YSYEKL. The CDR3 consists of 17 residues. The V end lost 2 bases, the J end lost 1 base, and 15 bases lay between the germline ends. Here the CDR3 reads CASSQNPTTVSNQPQHS. The CDR3 coding sequence is TGCGCCAGCAGCCAAAATCCGACAACAGTCAGCAATCAGCCCCAGCATTCT.

With respect to this clonotype: A read error may be the cause here, since a much bigger clone is one base away. The rearrangement joins TRBV12-3 or TRBV12-4 to TRBJ1-2; D gene ambiguous. The CDR3 runs 14 residues. Here the CDR3 DNA reads TGTGCCAGCAGTTTTGTCCCGAACGAGGGAGGCTACGCCTTC. This sequence encodes CASSFVPNEGGYAF.

Notes on this clonotype: This clone may be a read error of a much larger clone one base away. This chain connects TRBV10-2 to TRBJ2-7; D not certain. Germline CDR1 reads WSHSY; CDR2 reads SAAADI. The CDR3 totals 13 residues. The CDR3 spells CASNESNSYEQYF. The DNA for the CDR3 is TGCGCCAGCAATGAGTCCAACAGCTACGAGCAGTACTTC.

This clonotype was recorded at least ten times. The chain couples TRBV29-1 to TRBJ1-2, with 7 nucleotides matching TRBD1. The CDR3 spans 13 residues. V was pared by 5 bases and J by 8 bases, with 11 bases of the junction left unmatched. Germline-derived CDR1 and CDR2 are SQVTM and ANQGSEA. CDR3 bases: TGCAGCGTTTTTTTACAGGGGATTGGAGGCTACACCTTC. The encoded protein is CSVFLQGIGGYTF.

In regard to this clonotype: The germline gene is not matched at one end of the junction; a read error may be the cause. As DNA, the CDR3 is TGCAGTGATAGAGATGAGGGCAGGGGAATTAGTGGCTACACCTTC. This gives the protein CSDRDEGRGISGYTF. J is TRBJ1-2 and V is TRBV20-1; D possibly corresponds to TRBD1 (6 bases). Germline loops: CDR1 DFQATT, CDR2 SNEGSKA (reference sequence). The CDR3 consists of 15 residues.

This clonotype appeared many times. The chain couples TRBV5-1 to TRBJ2-2; TRBD2 might be the D (7 bases). The CDR3 is 15 residues long. The germline CDR1 and CDR2 sequences are SGHRS and YFSETQ. The V gene lost 7 bases and the J gene lost 6 bases, with 19 bases spanning the gap. The CDR3 spells CASEGGSISAGELFF. The DNA of the CDR3 is TGCGCCAGCGAGGGGGGGAGTATCTCGGCCGGGGAGCTGTTTTTT.

This clonotype was detected once. The chain combines TRBV5-1 with TRBJ2-1, with no clear D. CDR3 length: 14 residues. V was cut by 1 base and J by 6 bases, with 11 bases left in between. The germline V gene encodes CDR1 SGHRS and CDR2 YFSETQ. The DNA of the CDR3 is TGCGCCAGCAGCTTGTACGGTGTAGGCAATGAGCAGTTCTTC. Translation gives CASSLYGVGNEQFF.

A word on this clonotype: This could be a read error, since a much larger clone is one nucleotide away. The CDR3 reads CSSPEAGELFF. CDR3 DNA sequence: TGCAGTTCGCCAGAGGCCGGGGAGCTGTTTTTT. The chain combines TRBV20-1 with TRBJ2-2; the D is unclear. The V and J ends lost 8 bases and 6 bases respectively, with 10 bases between them. Germline CDR1 is DFQATT and CDR2 is SNEGSKA (reference sequence). This CDR3 has 11 amino acids.

To note about this clonotype: A much larger clone differs from this one at a single base, so this may be a read error. Here the CDR3 DNA reads TGCAGCATTGAAGATATCTTGGGTGCGGCAGGCTCGCAGTATTTT. It encodes CSIEDILGAAGSQYF. The chain uses TRBV29-1 and TRBJ2-3, with D uncertain. The germline V gene encodes CDR1 SQVTM and CDR2 ANQGSEA. This CDR3 is built from 15 residues.

This clonotype was seen only once. This could be a read error, since a much larger clone is one nucleotide away. This chain links TRBV7-8 with TRBJ2-3; 8 bases match TRBD2. In germline, CDR1 is SGHVS, CDR2 FQNEAQ. The CDR3 is made up of 13 amino acids. The CDR3 here is CASSLAGTETQYF. DNA of the CDR3: TGTGCCAGCAGCCTAGCGGGCACAGAAACGCAGTATTTT.

Notes on this clonotype: A much bigger clone sits one base away, suggesting this may be a read error. The chain employs TRBV20-1 and TRBJ2-4; D is possibly TRBD2 (5 bases). This CDR3 comprises 13 residues. Trimming took off 5 bases at V and 1 base at J, with 9 bases between the two ends. The V gene's germline CDR1 is DFQATT and CDR2 SNEGSKA (reference sequence). The CDR3 is CSAPDWAKNIQYF. The CDR3 DNA reads as TGCAGTGCTCCGGACTGGGCCAAAAACATTCAGTACTTC.

This clonotype was observed many times. The chain couples TRBV29-1 to TRBJ2-4, with D maybe TRBD2 (7 bases). Per the germline V gene, CDR1 is SQVTM and CDR2 is ANQGSEA. The CDR3 totals 14 residues. Trimming stripped 1 base from V and 7 bases from J, with 14 bases between. The CDR3 spells CSVEGGGARNIQYF. CDR3 DNA sequence: TGCAGCGTTGAAGGGGGGGGGGCTCGGAACATTCAGTACTTC.

This clonotype turned up a few times. The junction differs from germline at one of its ends, possibly a read error. The chain employs TRBV11-1 and TRBJ2-5, with TRBD2 matching over 13 bases. The CDR3 totals 18 residues. CDR1 and CDR2 from the germline V gene are SGHAT and FQDESV (reference sequence). CDR3 sequence: CACSQIIGLAGALESQYF. The CDR3 nucleotides read TGTGCCTGCAGCCAGATTATCGGACTAGCGGGGGCCTTAGAGTCCCAGTACTTC.

Details on this clonotype: Since a much larger clone is just one base distant, this may be a read error. The CDR3 bases are TGTGCCAGCAGCTTAGACGGCGGTGCGGGGTACGGCTACACCTTC. Translating it yields CASSLDGGAGYGYTF. The rearrangement uses TRBV7-9 and TRBJ1-2; D remains ambiguous. The CDR3 runs to 15 residues. Germline values: CDR1 SEHNR, CDR2 FQNEAQ (reference sequence). The V end lost 1 base, the J end lost 8 bases, and 17 bases lay between the germline ends.

This clonotype was seen a few times. A clone one base away is much larger, so this may be a read error. The rearrangement links TRBV6-5 to TRBJ2-7, with a possible D match to TRBD1 (5 bases). Germline CDR1 is MNHEY and CDR2 is SVGAGI. The CDR3 covers 15 residues. CDR3 bases: TGTCCCAGCAGTTTAACAGGTATTTCGGCCGACGAGCAGTACTTC. It encodes CPSSLTGISADEQYF.

V and J are TRBV24-1 and TRBJ1-5, with D hard to call. The CDR3 totals 14 residues. Germline-derived CDR1 and CDR2 are KGHDR and SFDVKD. Trimming shortened V by 3 bases and J by 5 bases, and 10 bases separated the two germline ends. Here the CDR3 DNA reads TGTGCCACCAGTGATGAGGGTTGGGATCAGCCCCAGCATTTT. This codes for CATSDEGWDQPQHF.

About this clonotype: A much larger clone differs by one base, so this may be a read error. The V and J genes are TRBV11-2 and TRBJ1-1, with TRBD1 matching over 8 bases. The CDR3 runs to 16 residues. In germline, CDR1 is SGHAT, CDR2 FQNNGV. CDR3 DNA: TGTGCCGGCAGCTCCCCGCCCACCCAGGGGGCCACTGAAGCTTCCTTT. It is translated as CAGSSPPTQGATEASF.

Comments on this clonotype: A much larger clone lies one base from this, so it may be a read error. The V and J genes are TRBV12-3 or TRBV12-4 and TRBJ2-7; 7 nucleotides match TRBD2. The CDR3 covers 13 residues. The J segment lost 7 bases and the V segment lost 8 bases, leaving 11 bases of the junction unmatched. CDR3 coding DNA: TGTGCCAGCGCAACTCGGGGGGACGGTGAGCAGTACTTC. Amino acid sequence: CASATRGDGEQYF.

This clonotype was observed a handful of times. This rearrangement joins TRBV5-1 to TRBJ1-4, with D unclear. The CDR3 runs to 15 residues. The germline V gene has CDR1 SGHRS and CDR2 YFSETQ. With 0 bases removed from V and 9 bases from J, the gap between germline ends came to 15 bases. CDR3 DNA sequence: TGCGCCAGCAGCTTGGATCGGTATCCCGCTAAAAAACTGTTTTTT. Its protein product is CASSLDRYPAKKLFF.

In the case of this clonotype: The junction and the germline gene differ at one end; a read error may be behind it. The chain is built from TRBV28 and TRBJ2-5, with 7 bases aligning to TRBD1. Germline-derived CDR1 and CDR2 are MDHEN and SYDVKM. The CDR3 runs 15 residues. The CDR3 is CASSLQETGMGTQYF. The CDR3, as DNA: TGTGCCAGCAGTTTACAAGAGACAGGGATGGGGACCCAGTACTTT.